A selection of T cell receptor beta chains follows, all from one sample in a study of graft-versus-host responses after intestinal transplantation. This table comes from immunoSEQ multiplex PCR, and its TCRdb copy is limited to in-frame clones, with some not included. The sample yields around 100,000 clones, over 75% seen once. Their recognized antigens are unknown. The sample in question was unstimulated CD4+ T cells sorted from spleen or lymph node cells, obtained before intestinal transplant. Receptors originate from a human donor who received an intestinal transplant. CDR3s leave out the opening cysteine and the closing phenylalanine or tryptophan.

CDR3 protein: ASSLRVAGGKNEQF
V gene: TRBV7-3

CDR3 protein: ASSWGQGALGYGYT
V gene: TRBV27

CDR3 protein: ASTERWVFNSPLH
V gene: TRBV2

CDR3 protein: ASSLWAPNYEQY
V gene: TRBV7-3

CDR3 protein: ASSNPGKRTEAF
V gene: TRBV19

CDR3 protein: ASSSLGLAGYEQY
V gene: TRBV7-9

CDR3 protein: ASSLEGVEGTGELF
V gene: TRBV5-6

CDR3 protein: ASSARGSPLH
V gene: TRBV5-1

CDR3 protein: ASRGHGRNTEAF
V gene: TRBV6-1

CDR3 protein: ASRPPGVFLNGYT
V gene: TRBV19

CDR3 protein: ASSRGDVQSQH
V gene: TRBV19

CDR3 protein: ALPGLAGGSSYNEQF
V gene: TRBV23-1

CDR3 protein: ASSQQGALETQY
V gene: TRBV5-4

CDR3 protein: SAGGQGGYT
V gene: TRBV29-1

CDR3 protein: ASSLPLAGGRYEQY
V gene: TRBV28

CDR3 protein: ASSTASTNRKIYGYT
V gene: TRBV19

CDR3 protein: ATSPFPGTSGKRGYNEQF
V gene: TRBV10-1

CDR3 protein: SVATVGNTIY
V gene: TRBV29-1

CDR3 protein: ASRLSPQGWTGELF
V gene: TRBV19

CDR3 protein: ASSTDRYSNQPQH
V gene: TRBV27

CDR3 protein: ASSLGPSTDTQY
V gene: TRBV7-2

CDR3 protein: ASSWQGDHEQY
V gene: TRBV5-1

CDR3 protein: ASSEYEQY
V gene: TRBV6-1

CDR3 protein: ASTAGWGTDTQY
V gene: TRBV6-5

CDR3 protein: ASRNWTSGRYEQY
V gene: TRBV4-1

CDR3 protein: AWIPTGSAYNEQF
V gene: TRBV30

CDR3 protein: ASSTGGHDQPQH
V gene: TRBV28

CDR3 protein: ASHGSLNTEAF
V gene: TRBV6-5

CDR3 protein: ASSHTRDTEAF
V gene: TRBV19

CDR3 protein: ASRGDRSFGETQY
V gene: TRBV11-1

CDR3 protein: ASSQPSTGAFFLSPLH
V gene: TRBV4-1

CDR3 protein: ASSIYQGWNEQF
V gene: TRBV19

CDR3 protein: ASSDPGQGVGGYT
V gene: TRBV2

CDR3 protein: ASRTQGNPGDEQF
V gene: TRBV9

CDR3 protein: ASSDDSGQGALQY
V gene: TRBV9

CDR3 protein: ATHGTGRAGELF
V gene: TRBV2

CDR3 protein: ASSETGLGEKLF
V gene: TRBV6-5

CDR3 protein: ASSLGDRNPDTQY
V gene: TRBV5-1

CDR3 protein: AWSVLLNNSPLH
V gene: TRBV30

CDR3 protein: ASSATDRLNTEAF
V gene: TRBV5-4

CDR3 protein: SVGDRVYGYT
V gene: TRBV29-1

CDR3 protein: ASSSPGGAQY
V gene: TRBV27

CDR3 protein: ASSPRGPNSGANVLT
V gene: TRBV5-4

CDR3 protein: ASSQVGDTNQPQH
V gene: TRBV4-2

CDR3 protein: ASSVSDQPQH
V gene: TRBV2

CDR3 protein: ASSYSGPGTQY
V gene: TRBV6-6

CDR3 protein: ASTKGMGDYEQY
V gene: TRBV5-1

CDR3 protein: ASSVPEETQY
V gene: TRBV2

CDR3 protein: ASSEDTSYEQY
V gene: TRBV2

CDR3 protein: ASSPTSGSYEQY
V gene: TRBV5-1

CDR3 protein: ASSESPTGWEWNEKLF
V gene: TRBV6-1

CDR3 protein: ASSFGRLAGSGIETQY
V gene: TRBV5-1

CDR3 protein: ATPLAPQGDTEAF
V gene: TRBV19

CDR3 protein: AERVGGGGTEAF
V gene: TRBV7-7

CDR3 protein: ASSLSIRQGDYGYT
V gene: TRBV5-6